These 10 T cell receptor beta chains were sequenced from one sample in a study of blood T cells in healthy people across ages. Primers used in a second PCR of about 7 to 12 cycles were a sample-barcoded 5' primer and a J-beta primer mix. One entry per CDR3 protein, called by TCRdb with MiXCR from the 5' RACE reads. The table includes over 1.5 million distinct CDR3 sequences, around 48% detected once. The sequencing input was blood. The receptors stem from a woman aged 40 to 49 in good health.

This sequence joins TRBV12-5 and TRBJ1-1; no firm D call. Germline values: CDR1 LGHNT, CDR2 FRNRAP. V dropped 0 bases and J dropped 5 bases, with 28 bases sitting between them. CDR3 size: 20 residues. CDR3 bases: TGTGCTAGTGGTTTGGTAAGGCCCGGTGCTGGGCCGCGGCGAAGTACTGAAGCTTTCTTT. Translated: CASGLVRPGAGPRRSTEAFF.

The chain links TRBV25-1 to TRBJ1-4; D gene ambiguous. The V and J ends lost 7 bases and 5 bases respectively, with 11 bases between them. The CDR3 extends over 13 amino acids. The germline V gene encodes CDR1 MGHDK and CDR2 SYGVNS. This CDR3 reads CASMGGPNEKLFF. The CDR3 region has the DNA TGTGCCAGCATGGGCGGTCCAAATGAAAAACTGTTTTTT. Based on the CDR3 plus reference TRBV25-1 and TRBJ1-4, the full variable domain is EADIYQTPRYLVIGTGKKITLECSQTMGHDKMYWYQQDPGMELHLIHYSYGVNSTEKGDLSSESTVSRIRTEHFPLTLESARPSHTSQYLCASMGGPNEKLFFGSGTQLSVL.

This chain connects TRBV13 to TRBJ2-6, with D perhaps TRBD1 (6 bases). The CDR3 extends over 18 amino acids. V was cut by 5 bases and J by 1 base, with 18 bases left in between. Germline values: CDR1 PRHDT, CDR2 FYEKMQ (reference sequence). CDR3: CASSANLQGPSGANVLTF. CDR3 DNA: TGTGCCAGCAGCGCCAACCTACAGGGTCCATCTGGGGCCAACGTCCTGACTTTC.

A few counts support this clonotype. V and J are TRBV2 and TRBJ2-4; TRBD1 is a possible D gene (6 bases). Judging by the DNA end, TRBJ2-7 fits better; the J call may be wrong. The germline V gene has CDR1 SNHLY and CDR2 FYNNEI. The CDR3 is 12 residues long. CDR3 sequence: CASRRDRYEQYF. For the CDR3, the DNA is TGTGCCAGCAGAAGAGACAGGTACGAGCAGTACTTC.

The chain has TRBV7-2 and TRBJ1-1, with D possibly TRBD1 on 6 matching bases. The germline gives CDR1 SGHTA, CDR2 FQGNSA. The ends were cut back, 5 bases at V and 5 bases at J, with 27 bases in the middle. There are 18 residues in the CDR3. Written as DNA, the CDR3 is TGTGCCAGCAGCAGCACTGGACATCAAACAGGGAGGGGGACTGAAGCTTTCTTT. Amino acids: CASSSTGHQTGRGTEAFF.

The table lists this clonotype with a few counts. V is TRBV6-2 or TRBV6-3 and J is TRBJ2-5; D remains ambiguous. Germline CDR1 is MNHEY and CDR2 is SVGEGT. This CDR3 has 16 residues. Trimming left V 1 base short and J 0 bases short, with 12 bases between. CDR3 amino acids: CASSYFEQEHQETQYF. CDR3 sequence (DNA): TGTGCCAGCAGTTACTTCGAGCAGGAGCACCAAGAGACCCAGTACTTC.

The chain has TRBV14 and TRBJ2-3; D is unclear. Germline assignment: CDR1 SGHDN and CDR2 FVKESK. This CDR3 spans 14 amino acids. Trimming took off 0 bases at V and 11 bases at J, with 15 bases between the two ends. The CDR3 sequence: CASSQDGLPPGQYF. The CDR3 coding sequence is TGTGCCAGCAGCCAAGATGGTCTTCCTCCGGGGCAGTATTTT.

This chain links TRBV9 with TRBJ2-7; possible D gene TRBD1, 5 bases. V lost 0 bases and J 4 bases, leaving 11 bases between the germline ends. The CDR3 runs to 14 residues. Germline-derived CDR1 and CDR2 are SGDLS and YYNGEE. This CDR3 is CASSVGGPDYEQYF. CDR3 DNA sequence: TGTGCCAGCAGCGTAGGGGGCCCAGATTACGAGCAGTACTTC. The entire variable domain, with the rest obtained from reference TRBV9 and TRBJ2-7, is as follows: DSGVTQTPKHLITATGQRVTLRCSPRSGDLSVYWYQQSLDQGLQFLIQYYNGEERAKGNILERFSAQQFPDLHSELNLSSLELGDSALYFCASSVGGPDYEQYFGPGTRLTVT.

The genes are TRBV3-1 and TRBJ2-5; D call uncertain. CDR3 size: 14 residues. The V end lost 4 bases, the J end lost 1 base, and 10 bases lay between the germline ends. Per the germline V gene, CDR1 is LGHDT and CDR2 is YNNKEL (reference sequence). The CDR3 loop reads CASSPDTVQETQYF. Here the CDR3 DNA reads TGTGCCAGCAGCCCCGACACGGTCCAAGAGACCCAGTACTTC.

The chain combines TRBV10-3 with TRBJ2-3; 9 nucleotides agree with TRBD2. The CDR3 contains 14 residues. Germline trimming cut 8 bases from V and 3 bases from J; bases unmatched to any gene: 6. Germline V gives CDR1 ENHRY, CDR2 SYGVKD. The DNA for the CDR3 is TGTGCCATCGCCCATAGCGGGGGAACAGATACGCAGTATTTT. It translates to CAIAHSGGTDTQYF.